This T cell receptor beta chain was obtained from a study of T cells in tumors after PD-1 blockade. In the study overall: Prior checkpoint blockade, systemic immunosuppressant use, or anti-cancer therapy within 4 weeks excluded patients. Mean per blood sample: about 110,000 templates (about 21,000-270,000), about 40,000 unique clonotypes. Study-wide results and caveats: About 41% of tumor TCR clonotypes were also found in blood.

Trimming cost V 2 bases and J 8 bases, with 10 bases left between them. Germline CDR1 reads MNHNY; CDR2 reads SVGAGI (reference sequence). The CDR3 runs to 13 residues. The assay was immunoSEQ multiplex PCR, and TCRdb's table has in-frame clones only and misses some. The sample consists of some 18,000 clones, over 75% of them appearing once. Turning to this clone: The antigen is not known.

The TCR originated in a human donor with advanced basal cell or squamous cell carcinoma (not recorded which). V is TRBV6-6 and J is TRBJ1-5, with D possibly being TRBD1 (5 bases). The sequencing used PBMCs, collected after anti-PD-1 therapy. The DNA for the CDR3 is TGTGCCAGCAGTTACGGGGGTGTGGAGCCCCAGCATTTT. Its translation is CASSYGGVEPQHF.